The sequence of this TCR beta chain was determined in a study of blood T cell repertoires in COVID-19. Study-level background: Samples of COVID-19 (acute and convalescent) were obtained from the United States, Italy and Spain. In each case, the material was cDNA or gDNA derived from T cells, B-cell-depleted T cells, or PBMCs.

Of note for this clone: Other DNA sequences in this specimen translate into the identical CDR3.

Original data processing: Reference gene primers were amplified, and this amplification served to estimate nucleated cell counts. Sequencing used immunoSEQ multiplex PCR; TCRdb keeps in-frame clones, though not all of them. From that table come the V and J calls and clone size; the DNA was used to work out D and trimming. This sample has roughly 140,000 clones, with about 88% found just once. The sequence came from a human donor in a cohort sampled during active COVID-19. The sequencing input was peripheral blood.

The CDR3: CASSVGTRSSYEQYF. DNA for the CDR3: TGTGCCAGCAGCGTAGGTACCCGGAGCTCCTACGAGCAGTACTTC. The chain has TRBV9 and TRBJ2-7; D is uncertain. Germline CDR1 SGDLS, CDR2 YYNGEE. Trimming took 0 bases from V and 0 from J, leaving 10 bases between them. The CDR3 runs 15 residues.